This is a list of T cell receptor beta chains from one sample in a study of OX40 agonist ivuxolimab in advanced cancers. The method was immunoSEQ multiplex PCR; TCRdb's version includes in-frame clones alone and lacks a portion of them. The data contain 25,000 to 40,000 clones, roughly 82% of them singletons. The material was CD4+ or CD8+ T cells sorted from blood, obtained in a trial of the OX40 agonist ivuxolimab. The receptors come from an adult with an advanced solid tumor such as melanoma, head and neck, liver or kidney cancer. Each CDR3 is given with its conserved first and last residue.

V gene	J gene	CDR3 length	CDR3 protein
TRBV19	TRBJ1-5	15	CASSIGSTGGQPQHF
TRBV6-6	TRBJ2-1	12	CASSTQGNEQFF
TRBV7-8	NA	15	CASSFYGTESYEQYF
TRBV2	TRBJ2-7	12	CASIGFSYEQYF
TRBV29-1	TRBJ1-3	13	CSVERGVGNTIYF
TRBV4-3	TRBJ1-4	16	CASSQRQGATNEKLFF
TRBV7-2	TRBJ1-5	13	CASSLISNQPQHF
TRBV28	TRBJ1-1	12	CASSLSGTEAFF
TRBV7-2	TRBJ1-4	17	CASSSSRVGTGGEKLFF
TRBV7-9	TRBJ2-1	16	CASSPLGAGRYNEQFF
TRBV19	TRBJ1-6	16	CASSTGGRGVSSPLHF
TRBV28	TRBJ2-7	12	CASSLNTGEQYF
TRBV7-2	TRBJ1-1	14	CASSLSASTVEAFF
TRBV15	TRBJ2-5	14	CATSRDLTSETQYF
TRBV7-9	NA	14	CASRAAGTNYEQYF
TRBV10-1	TRBJ2-7	12	CASSSGAYEQYF
TRBV7-6	TRBJ2-7	11	CASSPGGEQYF
TRBV6-1	TRBJ2-3	15	CASSTGTGRTDTQYF
TRBV7-3	TRBJ2-2	16	CASSLRNSGGTGELFF
TRBV7-3	TRBJ2-3	16	CASSLTAGVMKNTQYF
TRBV13	TRBJ1-3	14	CASSLGGISNTIYF
TRBV19	TRBJ1-3	11	CASSIGTTIYF
TRBV7-8	TRBJ2-7	11	CASSLSYEQYF
TRBV20-1	TRBJ1-1	11	CSASLNTEAFF